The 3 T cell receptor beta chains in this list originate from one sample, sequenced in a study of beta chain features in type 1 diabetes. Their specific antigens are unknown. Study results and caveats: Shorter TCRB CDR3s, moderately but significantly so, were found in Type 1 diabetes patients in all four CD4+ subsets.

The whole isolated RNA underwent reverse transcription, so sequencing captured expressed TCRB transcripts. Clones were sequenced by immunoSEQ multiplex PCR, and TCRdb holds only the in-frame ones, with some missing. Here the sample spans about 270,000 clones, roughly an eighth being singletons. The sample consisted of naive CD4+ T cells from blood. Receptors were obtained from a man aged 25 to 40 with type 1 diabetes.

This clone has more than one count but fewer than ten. CDR3 sequence reads: CASSQGLYEQYF. The CDR3 DNA is TGTGCCAGCAGCCAGGGACTTTACGAGCAGTACTTC. J is TRBJ2-7 and V is TRBV13, with TRBD2 as a possible D gene (6 bases). The CDR3 runs 12 residues. V was trimmed by 5 bases and J by 4 bases, leaving 9 bases between them. CDR1 is PRHDT, CDR2 FYEKMQ, per germline (reference sequence).

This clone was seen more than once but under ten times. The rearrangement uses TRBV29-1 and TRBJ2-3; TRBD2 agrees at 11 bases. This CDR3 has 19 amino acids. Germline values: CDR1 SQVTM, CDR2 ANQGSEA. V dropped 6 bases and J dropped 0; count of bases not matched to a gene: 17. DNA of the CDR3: TGCAGCGTGGAGGGGACTAGCGGACCCAGCCACTCTAGCACAGATACGCAGTATTTT. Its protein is CSVEGTSGPSHSSTDTQYF.

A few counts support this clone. CDR3 sequence (DNA): TGTGCCAGCAGTTACGGTTCAACAGGGGGATTCTATGGCTACACCTTC. Its translation: CASSYGSTGGFYGYTF. V and J are TRBV6-5 and TRBJ1-2, with 8 bases matching TRBD1. This CDR3 is built from 16 residues. Germline V gives CDR1 MNHEY, CDR2 SVGAGI. Trimming took 2 bases from V and 4 from J; bases not matched to a gene: 9.